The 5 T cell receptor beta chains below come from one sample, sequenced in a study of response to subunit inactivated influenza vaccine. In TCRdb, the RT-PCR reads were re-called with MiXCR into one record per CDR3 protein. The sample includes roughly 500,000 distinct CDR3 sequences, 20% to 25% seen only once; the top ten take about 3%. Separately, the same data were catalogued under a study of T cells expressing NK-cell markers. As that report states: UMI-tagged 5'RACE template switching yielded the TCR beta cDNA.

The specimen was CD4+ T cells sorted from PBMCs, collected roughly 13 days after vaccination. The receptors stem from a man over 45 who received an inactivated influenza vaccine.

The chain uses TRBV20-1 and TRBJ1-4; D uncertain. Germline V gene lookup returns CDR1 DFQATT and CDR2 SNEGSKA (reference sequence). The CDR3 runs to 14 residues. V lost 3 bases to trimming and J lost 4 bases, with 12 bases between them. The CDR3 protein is CSASRTPDNEKLFF. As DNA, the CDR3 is TGCAGTGCTAGCAGGACGCCTGATAATGAAAAACTGTTTTTT.

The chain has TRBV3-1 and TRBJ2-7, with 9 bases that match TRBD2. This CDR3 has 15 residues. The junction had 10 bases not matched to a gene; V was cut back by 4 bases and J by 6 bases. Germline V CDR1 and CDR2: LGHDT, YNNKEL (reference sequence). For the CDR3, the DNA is TGTGCCAGCAGCCTAGTGGCGGGAGGGTTGAGCGAGCAGTACTTC. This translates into CASSLVAGGLSEQYF.

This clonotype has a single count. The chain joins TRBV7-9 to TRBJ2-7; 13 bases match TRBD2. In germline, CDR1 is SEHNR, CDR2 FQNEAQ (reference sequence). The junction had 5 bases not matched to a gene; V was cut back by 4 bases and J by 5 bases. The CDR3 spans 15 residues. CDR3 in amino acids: CASSYRTSGRNEQYF. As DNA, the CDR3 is TGTGCCAGCAGCTACAGGACTAGCGGGAGAAACGAGCAGTACTTC.

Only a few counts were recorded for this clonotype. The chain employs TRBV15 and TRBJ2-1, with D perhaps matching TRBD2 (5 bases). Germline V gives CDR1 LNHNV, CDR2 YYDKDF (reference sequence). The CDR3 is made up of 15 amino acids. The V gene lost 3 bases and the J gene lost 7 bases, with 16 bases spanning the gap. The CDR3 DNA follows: TGTGCCACCAGCAGGGGTGGAGGACTGAGGAATGAGCAGTTCTTC. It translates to CATSRGGGLRNEQFF.

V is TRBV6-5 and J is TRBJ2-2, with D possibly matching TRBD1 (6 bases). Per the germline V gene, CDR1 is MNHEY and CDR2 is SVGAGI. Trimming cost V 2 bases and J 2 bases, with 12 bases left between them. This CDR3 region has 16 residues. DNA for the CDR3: TGTGCCAGCAGTTACGCAGGACAGCAAAACACCGGGGAGCTGTTTTTT. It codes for CASSYAGQQNTGELFF.